Following are 15 T cell receptor beta chains from one sample sequenced in a study of blood T cell repertoires in COVID-19. Assay: immunoSEQ multiplex PCR; the TCRdb copy retains only in-frame clones and omits some. The sample carries some 100,000 clones, about 81% recorded once. The source material was peripheral blood. These receptors were obtained from a human donor in a cohort sampled during active COVID-19.

The rearrangement uses TRBV5-8 and TRBJ2-3; perhaps TRBD2 as D (5 bases). CDR1 and CDR2 from the germline V gene are SGHTS and YDEGEE. V gave up 0 bases and J gave up 0 bases, with 8 bases separating them. The CDR3 loop spans 15 amino acids. In DNA form, the CDR3 reads TGTGCCAGCAGCTTGGGTCGGACTAGCACAGATACGCAGTATTTT. Translation gives CASSLGRTSTDTQYF.

This chain joins TRBV9 and TRBJ1-3; unclear D gene. From germline, CDR1 is SGDLS and CDR2 YYNGEE. The CDR3 covers 15 residues. Trimming took off 4 bases at V and 0 bases at J, with 11 bases between the two ends. The CDR3 protein is CASSFGLSSGNTIYF. Here the CDR3 DNA reads TGTGCCAGCAGCTTCGGACTAAGCTCTGGAAACACCATATATTTT. The full variable domain, its missing parts supplied by reference TRBV9 and TRBJ1-3, is DSGVTQTPKHLITATGQRVTLRCSPRSGDLSVYWYQQSLDQGLQFLIQYYNGEERAKGNILERFSAQQFPDLHSELNLSSLELGDSALYFCASSFGLSSGNTIYFGEGSWLTVV.

The rearrangement links TRBV7-9 to TRBJ2-3, with D perhaps matching TRBD2 (6 bases). There are 15 residues in the CDR3. With 3 bases removed from V and 2 bases from J, the gap between germline ends came to 12 bases. CDR1 is SEHNR, CDR2 FQNEAQ, per germline (reference sequence). The CDR3 protein is CASSFLDYSTDTQYF. The DNA of the CDR3 is TGTGCCAGCAGCTTCCTGGACTACTCCACAGATACGCAGTATTTT.

The CDR3 here is CASSWGLAAYEQYF. CDR3 coding DNA: TGTGCCAGCAGCTGGGGACTAGCGGCCTACGAGCAGTACTTC. The chain combines TRBV5-5 with TRBJ2-7, with 11 bases matching TRBD2. The CDR3 covers 14 residues. The ends lost 3 bases at V and 2 bases at J; junction bases unmatched: 1. CDR1 SGHKS and CDR2 YYEKEE come from the germline V gene (reference sequence).

The CDR3 sequence: CASSKNQGAAERYGYTF. The DNA of the CDR3 is TGTGCCAGCAGCAAGAACCAGGGGGCGGCGGAGCGCTATGGCTACACCTTC. The rearrangement uses TRBV4-2 and TRBJ1-2, with 8 positions matching TRBD1. Unmatched junction bases numbered 15, after V lost 5 bases and J lost 4 bases. Germline CDR1 LGHNA, CDR2 YNFKEQ. This CDR3 is built from 17 residues.

This chain uses TRBV5-8 with TRBJ2-7; 10 bases fit TRBD2. Trimming took 4 bases from V and 3 from J; bases not matched to a gene: 7. The germline V gene has CDR1 SGHTS and CDR2 YDEGEE. CDR3 length: 15 amino acids. CDR3 in amino acids: CASSEGASGGYEQYF. The CDR3 DNA is TGTGCCAGCAGCGAAGGGGCTAGCGGGGGCTACGAGCAGTACTTC.

This sequence joins TRBV7-9 and TRBJ1-2, with TRBD1 matching over 12 bases. CDR3 size: 14 residues. The J segment lost 7 bases and the V segment lost 4 bases, leaving 4 bases of the junction unmatched. Per germline, CDR1 SEHNR and CDR2 FQNEAQ (reference sequence). The CDR3 DNA reads as TGTGCCAGCAGCTCCCGGGACAGGGGGCTTGGCTACACCTTC. Its translation is CASSSRDRGLGYTF.

The chain is built from TRBV6-6 and TRBJ2-7, with TRBD1 matching 7 bases. CDR3 length: 14 amino acids. The germline V gene encodes CDR1 MNHNY and CDR2 SVGAGI (reference sequence). The V and J ends lost 8 bases and 0 bases, in that order; junction bases with no gene match: 7. The CDR3 here is CASQKGQFSYEQYF. The CDR3 DNA follows: TGTGCCAGCCAAAAGGGACAGTTCTCCTACGAGCAGTACTTC.

The V and J genes are TRBV18 and TRBJ1-6; TRBD1 is a possible D gene (6 bases). V was clipped by 3 bases and J by 8 bases, with 11 bases between them. The CDR3 covers 14 residues. Germline V gene data show CDR1 as KGHSH and CDR2 as LQKENI. CDR3 sequence: CASSPTSGDSPLHF. CDR3 coding DNA: TGTGCCAGCTCACCGACCTCAGGGGATTCACCCCTCCACTTT.

The chain couples TRBV24-1 to TRBJ1-4; D ambiguous. The V gene's germline CDR1 is KGHDR and CDR2 SFDVKD. The V end was cut by 9 bases, the J end by 5 bases, with 21 bases between. There are 16 residues in the CDR3. DNA of the CDR3: TGTGCCACCGGAACATATGACGGACTTAAGAATGAAAAACTGTTTTTT. This gives the protein CATGTYDGLKNEKLFF.

The chain carries TRBV19 and TRBJ1-5; 9 bases match TRBD1. CDR1 is LNHDA, CDR2 SQIVND, per germline (reference sequence). The V segment lost 4 bases and the J segment 2 bases; nucleotides outside the gene matches: 6. CDR3 length equals 16 residues. The CDR3 reads CASSSSRDRGNQPQHF. CDR3 bases: TGTGCCAGTAGTAGCTCCCGGGACAGGGGCAATCAGCCCCAGCATTTT.

The chain is built from TRBV5-1 and TRBJ1-3, with D uncertain. The CDR3 length is 16 residues. Germline values: CDR1 SGHRS, CDR2 YFSETQ. The V gene lost 4 bases and the J gene lost 1 base, with 15 bases spanning the gap. For the CDR3, the DNA is TGCGCCAGCAGCCCGGGGAGCGGGGTTTCTGGAAACACCATATATTTT. Protein product: CASSPGSGVSGNTIYF.

The chain carries TRBV27 and TRBJ2-7; 9 nucleotides align to TRBD1. The trim removed 3 bases at V and 0 bases at J, leaving 9 bases unmatched. Germline V gene data show CDR1 as MNHEY and CDR2 as SMNVEV (reference sequence). The CDR3 length is 17 residues. CDR3 in amino acids: CASSFLPGTGPSYEQYF. CDR3 coding DNA: TGTGCCAGCAGTTTTTTACCCGGGACAGGGCCCTCCTACGAGCAGTACTTC.

The gene calls are TRBV5-1 and TRBJ2-7, with a tentative D call TRBD1 (6 bases). V gave up 4 bases and J gave up 0 bases, with 14 bases separating them. The germline CDR1 and CDR2 sequences are SGHRS and YFSETQ. This CDR3 is 15 amino acids long. CDR3 sequence reads: CASSDGQLRSYEQYF. CDR3 DNA: TGCGCCAGCAGCGATGGACAGTTACGCTCCTACGAGCAGTACTTC.

The chain combines TRBV7-2 with TRBJ2-1; D possibly corresponds to TRBD2 (6 bases). From germline, CDR1 is SGHTA and CDR2 FQGNSA. The V gene lost 2 bases and the J gene lost 3 bases, with 11 bases spanning the gap. The CDR3 sequence is 15 residues long. The CDR3 nucleotides read TGTGCCAGCAGCTTATTTGGGGGGTACTACAATGAGCAGTTCTTC. Its protein product is CASSLFGGYYNEQFF. Full variable domain (remainder filled in from reference TRBV7-2 and TRBJ2-1): GAGVSQSPSNKVTEKGKDVELRCDPISGHTALYWYRQSLGQGLEFLIYFQGNSAPDKSGLPSDRFSAERTGGSVSTLTIQRTQQEDSAVYLCASSLFGGYYNEQFFGPGTRLTVL.